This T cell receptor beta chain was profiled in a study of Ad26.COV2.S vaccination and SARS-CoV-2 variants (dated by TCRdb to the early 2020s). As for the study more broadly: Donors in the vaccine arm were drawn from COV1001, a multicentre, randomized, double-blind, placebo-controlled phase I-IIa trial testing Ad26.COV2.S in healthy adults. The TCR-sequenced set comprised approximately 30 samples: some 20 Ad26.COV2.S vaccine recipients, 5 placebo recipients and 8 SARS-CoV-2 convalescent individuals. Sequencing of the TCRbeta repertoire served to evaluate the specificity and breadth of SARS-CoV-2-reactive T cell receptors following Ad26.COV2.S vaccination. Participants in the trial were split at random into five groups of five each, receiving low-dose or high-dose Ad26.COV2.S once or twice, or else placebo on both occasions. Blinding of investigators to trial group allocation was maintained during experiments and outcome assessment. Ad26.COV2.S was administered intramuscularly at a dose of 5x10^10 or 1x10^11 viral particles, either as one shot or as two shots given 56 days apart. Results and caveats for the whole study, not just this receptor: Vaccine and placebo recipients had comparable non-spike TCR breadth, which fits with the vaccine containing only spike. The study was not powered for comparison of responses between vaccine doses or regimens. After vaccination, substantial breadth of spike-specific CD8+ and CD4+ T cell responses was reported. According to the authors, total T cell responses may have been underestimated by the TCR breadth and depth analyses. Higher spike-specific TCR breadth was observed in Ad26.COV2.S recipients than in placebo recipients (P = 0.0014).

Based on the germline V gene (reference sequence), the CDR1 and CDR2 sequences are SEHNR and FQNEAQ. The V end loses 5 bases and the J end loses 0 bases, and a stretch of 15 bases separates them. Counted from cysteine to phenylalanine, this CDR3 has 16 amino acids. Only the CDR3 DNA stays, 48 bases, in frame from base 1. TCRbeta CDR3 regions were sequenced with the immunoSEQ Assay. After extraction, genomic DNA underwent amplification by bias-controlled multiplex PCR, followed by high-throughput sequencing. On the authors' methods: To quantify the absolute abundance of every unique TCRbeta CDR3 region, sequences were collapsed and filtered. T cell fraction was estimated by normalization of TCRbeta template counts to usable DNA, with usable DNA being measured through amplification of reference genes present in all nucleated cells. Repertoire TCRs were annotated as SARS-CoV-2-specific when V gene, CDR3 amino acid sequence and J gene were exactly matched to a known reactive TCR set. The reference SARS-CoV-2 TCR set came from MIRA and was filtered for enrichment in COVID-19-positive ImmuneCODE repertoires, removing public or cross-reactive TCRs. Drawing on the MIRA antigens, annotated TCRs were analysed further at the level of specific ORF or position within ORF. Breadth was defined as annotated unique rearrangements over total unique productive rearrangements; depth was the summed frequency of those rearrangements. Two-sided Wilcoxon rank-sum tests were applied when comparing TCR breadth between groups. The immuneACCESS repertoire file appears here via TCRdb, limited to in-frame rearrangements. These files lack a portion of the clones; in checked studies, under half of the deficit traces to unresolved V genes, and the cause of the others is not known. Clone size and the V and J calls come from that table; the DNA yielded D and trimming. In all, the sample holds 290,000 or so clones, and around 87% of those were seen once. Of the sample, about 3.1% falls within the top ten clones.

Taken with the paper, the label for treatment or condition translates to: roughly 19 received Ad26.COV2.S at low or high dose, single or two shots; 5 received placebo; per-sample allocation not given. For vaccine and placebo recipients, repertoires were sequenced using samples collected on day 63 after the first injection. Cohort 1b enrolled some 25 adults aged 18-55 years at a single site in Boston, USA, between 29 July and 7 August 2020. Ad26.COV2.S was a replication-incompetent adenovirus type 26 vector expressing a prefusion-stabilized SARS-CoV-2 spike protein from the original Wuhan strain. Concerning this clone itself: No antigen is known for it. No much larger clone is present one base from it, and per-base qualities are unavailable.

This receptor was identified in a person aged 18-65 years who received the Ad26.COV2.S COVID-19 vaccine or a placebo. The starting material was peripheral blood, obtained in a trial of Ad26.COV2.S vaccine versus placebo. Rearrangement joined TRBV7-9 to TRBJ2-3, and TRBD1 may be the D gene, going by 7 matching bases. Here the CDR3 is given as CASSAGQLPSTDTQYF. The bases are TGTGCCAGCAGCGCGGGACAGCTCCCCAGCACAGATACGCAGTATTTT.